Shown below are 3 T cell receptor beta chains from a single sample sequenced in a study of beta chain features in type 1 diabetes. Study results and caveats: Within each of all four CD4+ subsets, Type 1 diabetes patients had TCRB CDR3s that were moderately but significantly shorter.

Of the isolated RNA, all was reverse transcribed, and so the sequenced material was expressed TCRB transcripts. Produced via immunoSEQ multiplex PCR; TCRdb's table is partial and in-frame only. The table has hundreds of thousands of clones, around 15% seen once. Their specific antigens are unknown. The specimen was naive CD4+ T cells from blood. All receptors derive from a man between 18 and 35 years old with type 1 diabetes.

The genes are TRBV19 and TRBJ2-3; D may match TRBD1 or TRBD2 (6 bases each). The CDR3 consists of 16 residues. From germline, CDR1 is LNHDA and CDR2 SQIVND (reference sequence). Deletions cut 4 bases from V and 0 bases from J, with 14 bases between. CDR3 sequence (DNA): TGTGCCAGTAGTAGGTTCGGGGGCTTAAGCACAGATACGCAGTATTTT. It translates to CASSRFGGLSTDTQYF. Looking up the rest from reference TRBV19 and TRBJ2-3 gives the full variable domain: DGGITQSPKYLFRKEGQNVTLSCEQNLNHDAMYWYRQDPGQGLRLIYYSQIVNDFQKGDIAEGYSVSREKKESFPLTVTSAQKNPTAFYLCASSRFGGLSTDTQYFGPGTRLTVL.

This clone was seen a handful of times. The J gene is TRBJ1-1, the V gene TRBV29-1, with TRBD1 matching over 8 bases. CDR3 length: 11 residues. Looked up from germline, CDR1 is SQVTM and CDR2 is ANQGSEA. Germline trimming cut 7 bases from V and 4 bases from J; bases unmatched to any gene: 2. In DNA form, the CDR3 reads TGCAGCGCCACAGGGGGCACTGAAGCTTTCTTT. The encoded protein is CSATGGTEAFF.

In nucleotides, the CDR3 is TGTGCCAGCAGTTACTCTCCTAGCGGGAGAGGTGAGCAGTACTTC. Translation gives CASSYSPSGRGEQYF. The chain combines TRBV6-5 with TRBJ2-7, with 10 bases identical to TRBD2. Germline loops: CDR1 MNHEY, CDR2 SVGAGI. Trimming cost V 0 bases and J 7 bases; bases outside gene matches: 6. The CDR3 extends over 15 amino acids.